The 27 T cell receptor beta chains below come from one sample, sequenced in a study of chemoradiotherapy in HPV16-positive cancers. The assay was immunoSEQ multiplex PCR, and TCRdb's table has in-frame clones only and misses some. The data hold several thousand clones, with approximately 91% observed a single time. Sampling was carried out from a patient who underwent chemoradiotherapy. The receptors come from a human donor with HPV-associated anogenital cancer.

This chain uses TRBV10-3 with TRBJ2-5; unclear D gene. The CDR3 is made up of 12 amino acids. Germline V lookup: CDR1 ENHRY, CDR2 SYGVKD. Trimming left V 2 bases short and J 5 bases short, with 6 bases between. The CDR3 is CAISETLETQYF. The CDR3 nucleotides read TGTGCCATCAGTGAGACACTTGAGACCCAGTACTTC.

This chain connects TRBV19 to TRBJ1-4; D is unresolved. Deletions cut 3 bases from V and 6 bases from J, with 14 bases between. Germline loops: CDR1 LNHDA, CDR2 SQIVND (reference sequence). The CDR3 has 15 amino acids. CDR3 sequence reads: CASSMNTDWDEKLFF. In nucleotides, the CDR3 is TGTGCCAGTAGTATGAACACTGATTGGGATGAAAAACTGTTTTTT. The variable domain in full, with the rest retrieved from reference TRBV19 and TRBJ1-4, is DGGITQSPKYLFRKEGQNVTLSCEQNLNHDAMYWYRQDPGQGLRLIYYSQIVNDFQKGDIAEGYSVSREKKESFPLTVTSAQKNPTAFYLCASSMNTDWDEKLFFGSGTQLSVL.

This rearrangement joins TRBV6-4 to TRBJ1-5; D may be TRBD1 (5 bases). V shed 3 bases and J shed 0 bases, with 21 bases lying between them. CDR1 and CDR2 (germline): MRHNA, SNTAGT. This CDR3 region has 19 residues. The CDR3 protein is CASSDARAGNPYSNQPQHF. CDR3 DNA: TGTGCCAGCAGTGATGCCCGGGCAGGGAACCCTTATAGCAATCAGCCCCAGCATTTT.

The chain uses TRBV30 and TRBJ1-2; D may be TRBD1 (5 bases). Germline V gene lookup returns CDR1 GTSNPN and CDR2 SVGIG (reference sequence). Trimming left V 2 bases short and J 2 bases short, with 12 bases between. This CDR3 region has 14 residues. The CDR3 spells CAWSPDSTNYGYTF. CDR3 bases: TGTGCCTGGAGTCCTGACAGTACCAACTATGGCTACACCTTC.

The chain joins TRBV7-8 to TRBJ1-1, with 7 positions matching TRBD1. The length of the CDR3 is 14 residues. Germline loops: CDR1 SGHVS, CDR2 FQNEAQ. J gave up 0 bases and V 5 bases, and 3 bases lay outside the gene matches. CDR3 nucleotide sequence: TGTGCCAGCAGCCCGGGACAGCTGAACACTGAAGCTTTCTTT. Translating gives CASSPGQLNTEAFF.

The chain employs TRBV6-6 and TRBJ2-5, with TRBD2 matching 10 bases. Trimming took 6 bases from V and 7 from J; bases not matched to a gene: 11. This CDR3 has 15 amino acids. The germline gives CDR1 MNHNY, CDR2 SVGAGI (reference sequence). This chain's CDR3 is CASSPSGGAPGTQYF. For the CDR3, the DNA is TGTGCCAGCAGCCCGAGCGGGGGGGCCCCGGGGACCCAGTACTTC.

The chain is built from TRBV7-9 and TRBJ1-1; 7 nucleotides agree with TRBD1. V lost 6 bases, J lost 8 bases, and 6 bases stayed unmatched. Germline V gives CDR1 SEHNR, CDR2 FQNEAQ (reference sequence). The CDR3 consists of 12 residues. The CDR3 nucleotides are TGTGCCAGCAGTTCAGGGGGGGTGGAAGCTTTCTTT. The encoded protein is CASSSGGVEAFF.

This chain joins TRBV7-8 and TRBJ2-1; no clear D. Germline loops: CDR1 SGHVS, CDR2 FQNEAQ. CDR3 length equals 11 residues. V lost 8 bases to trimming and J lost 7 bases, with 9 bases between them. CDR3 sequence reads: CASEPVNEQFF. DNA of the CDR3: TGTGCCAGCGAACCCGTGAATGAGCAGTTCTTC.

This clone was observed a handful of times. This sequence joins TRBV2 and TRBJ1-5; maybe TRBD1 (5 bases). CDR3 length: 15 amino acids. V was shortened by 1 base and J by 2 bases, with 9 bases between the two germline ends. The germline V gene encodes CDR1 SNHLY and CDR2 FYNNEI. The CDR3 DNA reads TGTGCCAGCAGTGAAGGAGGGGTCGGCAATCAGCCCCAGCATTTT. Translation: CASSEGGVGNQPQHF.

J is TRBJ2-3 and V is TRBV27; 10 bases are a match to TRBD1. This CDR3 comprises 14 residues. Germline values: CDR1 MNHEY, CDR2 SMNVEV (reference sequence). V shed 3 bases and J 5 bases; nucleotides not matched to a gene: 2. The DNA for the CDR3 is TGTGCCAGCAGTTTGGGGGACAGGGGAGATACGCAGTATTTT. Translation: CASSLGDRGDTQYF.

The chain joins TRBV19 to TRBJ1-4, with a tentative D call TRBD1 (6 bases). CDR3 length: 13 residues. V was clipped by 4 bases and J by 7 bases, with 10 bases between them. CDR1 and CDR2 from the germline V gene are LNHDA and SQIVND (reference sequence). CDR3 DNA: TGTGCCAGTAGTAGAGGGGGTGGTGAAAAACTGTTTTTT. Translating it yields CASSRGGGEKLFF.

The V and J genes are TRBV25-1 and TRBJ2-5; D perhaps matches TRBD2 (6 bases). V shed 3 bases and J shed 1 base, with 9 bases lying between them. This CDR3 is 14 amino acids long. Germline V lookup: CDR1 MGHDK, CDR2 SYGVNS. CDR3 sequence reads: CASSDREPQETQYF. CDR3 DNA sequence: TGTGCCAGCAGTGACCGGGAGCCCCAAGAGACCCAGTACTTC.

The rearrangement uses TRBV6-1 and TRBJ2-5; weak D call: TRBD2 (6 bases). The V gene lost 7 bases and the J gene lost 3 bases, with 12 bases spanning the gap. The germline CDR1 and CDR2 sequences are MNHNS and SASEGT. This CDR3 has 13 residues. The DNA for the CDR3 is TGTGCCAGCAATAAAGCGGGTGAAGAGACCCAGTACTTC. Its protein is CASNKAGEETQYF.

V and J are TRBV27 and TRBJ2-7, with 7 bases aligning to TRBD2. This CDR3 comprises 15 residues. The V gene's germline CDR1 is MNHEY and CDR2 SMNVEV (reference sequence). V lost 3 bases to trimming and J lost 7 bases; unmatched junction nucleotides: 12. The CDR3 here is CASSLVGTTSLEQYF. DNA for the CDR3: TGTGCCAGCAGTTTGGTAGGGACTACATCCTTGGAGCAGTACTTC.

V usage is TRBV9 and J usage is TRBJ2-3; D not certain. Trimming removed 0 bases from V and 2 bases from J, with 10 bases in between. The CDR3 is 15 amino acids. Germline CDR1 and CDR2: SGDLS and YYNGEE. CDR3 bases: TGTGCCAGCAGCGTAGTAGGCTTTAACACAGATACGCAGTATTTT. Translating gives CASSVVGFNTDTQYF. Full variable domain (rest looked up from reference TRBV9 and TRBJ2-3): DSGVTQTPKHLITATGQRVTLRCSPRSGDLSVYWYQQSLDQGLQFLIQYYNGEERAKGNILERFSAQQFPDLHSELNLSSLELGDSALYFCASSVVGFNTDTQYFGPGTRLTVL.

This chain links TRBV7-8 with TRBJ2-7; D possibly corresponds to TRBD1 (5 bases). Germline-derived CDR1 and CDR2 are SGHVS and FQNEAQ. CDR3 length: 13 residues. V was trimmed by 11 bases and J by 1 base, leaving 15 bases between them. CDR3 nucleotides: TGTGCCGGAGCCGCACAGGCATCCTACGAGCAGTACTTC. This codes for CAGAAQASYEQYF.

The chain recombines TRBV2 with TRBJ2-1; no clear D gene. The CDR3 length is 15 residues. Germline V CDR1 and CDR2: SNHLY, FYNNEI. Deletions cut 3 bases from V and 5 bases from J, with 14 bases between. CDR3 DNA: TGTGCCAGCAGTGAGAGTCAACCACCCCACAATGAGCAGTTCTTC. Translated: CASSESQPPHNEQFF.

The chain recombines TRBV27 with TRBJ2-2; TRBD1 matches at 7 bases. The CDR3 is made up of 17 amino acids. The germline gives CDR1 MNHEY, CDR2 SMNVEV (reference sequence). V shed 0 bases, J shed 3 bases, and the junction held 7 bases outside the gene matches. The CDR3 spells CASSLSRGGSDTGELFF. The CDR3 region has the DNA TGTGCCAGCAGTTTATCGAGAGGGGGCTCGGACACCGGGGAGCTGTTTTTT.

CDR3 sequence (DNA): TGTGCCAGCAGTGAACTCGGAGGGGACTACAAAGGGAAGCAGTACTTC. The encoded protein is CASSELGGDYKGKQYF. This chain links TRBV6-1 with TRBJ2-7; 7 bases match TRBD2. Germline V CDR1 and CDR2: MNHNS, SASEGT. The V gene end was trimmed by 2 bases and the J gene end by 8 bases; junction bases not matched to a gene: 15. This CDR3 is built from 16 residues.

This clone was counted only a few times. This chain connects TRBV19 to TRBJ1-2; D remains unclear. The germline gives CDR1 LNHDA, CDR2 SQIVND (reference sequence). CDR3 length equals 14 residues. The germline V and J ends were trimmed by 3 bases and 4 bases, with 12 bases remaining between them. This CDR3 reads CASSIRRNLYGYTF. The CDR3 bases are TGTGCCAGTAGTATCAGGAGGAACCTCTATGGCTACACCTTC.

The rearrangement uses TRBV15 and TRBJ1-1; perhaps TRBD1 as D (5 bases). Trimming removed 8 bases from V and 4 bases from J, with 11 bases in between. The CDR3 is 12 amino acids. From germline, CDR1 is LNHNV and CDR2 YYDKDF (reference sequence). The CDR3 DNA sequence: TGTGCCACCGAGGGGCGCAGCACTGAAGCTTTCTTT. It specifies CATEGRSTEAFF.

This chain joins TRBV9 and TRBJ1-1, with 9 bases that match TRBD1. Germline CDR1 and CDR2: SGDLS and YYNGEE. The V gene end was trimmed by 0 bases and the J gene end by 10 bases; junction bases not matched to a gene: 7. This CDR3 has 14 residues. CDR3 DNA: TGTGCCAGCAGCGTAGATTATGGGGGACAGGGAGCTTTCTTT. It specifies CASSVDYGGQGAFF. The whole variable domain, remainder taken from reference TRBV9 and TRBJ1-1, is DSGVTQTPKHLITATGQRVTLRCSPRSGDLSVYWYQQSLDQGLQFLIQYYNGEERAKGNILERFSAQQFPDLHSELNLSSLELGDSALYFCASSVDYGGQGAFFGQGTRLTVV.

This sequence joins TRBV27 and TRBJ1-5; no clear D gene. Trimming removed 6 bases at V and 2 bases at J, with 8 bases between. The germline CDR1 and CDR2 sequences are MNHEY and SMNVEV (reference sequence). The CDR3 extends over 13 amino acids. CDR3: CASSVMGNQPQHF. In DNA, the CDR3 is TGTGCCAGCAGCGTTATGGGCAATCAGCCCCAGCATTTT.

The rearrangement links TRBV6-1 to TRBJ1-4, with TRBD1 identical over 7 bases. This CDR3 has 15 amino acids. The trim removed 7 bases at V and 4 bases at J, leaving 9 bases unmatched. CDR1 and CDR2 from the germline V gene are MNHNS and SASEGT. CDR3 loop: CASTSLGQSNEKLFF. As DNA, the CDR3 is TGTGCCAGCACTTCGTTGGGACAGAGTAATGAAAAACTGTTTTTT.

As for this clone: One end of the junction does not line up with germline, which may come from a read error. This rearrangement joins TRBV5-6 to TRBJ1-1; 9 nucleotides align to TRBD1. The V gene's germline CDR1 is SGHDT and CDR2 YYEEEE. This CDR3 contains 12 residues. The DNA for the CDR3 is TGTGCCAGCAGCTTGGCCACAGGGGGCTGTCGTTTT. This codes for CASSLATGGCRF.

CDR3 residues: CASSLSHRVEQYF. CDR3 in DNA: TGTGCCAGCAGCTTAAGCCACAGGGTCGAGCAGTACTTC. This chain links TRBV11-1 with TRBJ2-7; TRBD1 is a possible D gene (6 bases). The V end lost 2 bases, the J end lost 6 bases, and 11 bases lay between the germline ends. CDR1 is SGHAT and CDR2 is FQDESV in the germline V gene (reference sequence). CDR3 length: 13 residues.

This clone was observed a handful of times. The DNA of the CDR3 is TGTGCCAGTAGTAAGCAAAAGGACAGGGCCACTGAAGCTTTCTTT. Translated: CASSKQKDRATEAFF. The V and J genes are TRBV19 and TRBJ1-1, with 8 bases aligning to TRBD1. The CDR3 extends over 15 amino acids. V gave up 4 bases and J gave up 4 bases; unmatched junction bases: 8. Germline loops: CDR1 LNHDA, CDR2 SQIVND (reference sequence).